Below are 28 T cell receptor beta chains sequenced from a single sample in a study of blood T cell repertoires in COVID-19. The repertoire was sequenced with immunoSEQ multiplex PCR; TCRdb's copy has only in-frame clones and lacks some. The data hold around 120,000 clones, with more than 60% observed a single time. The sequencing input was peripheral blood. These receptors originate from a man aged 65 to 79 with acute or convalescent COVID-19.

The CDR3 protein is CASTDRDQETQYF. Written as DNA, the CDR3 is TGTGCCAGCACCGACAGGGACCAAGAGACCCAGTACTTC. The chain uses TRBV5-4 and TRBJ2-5, with 7 bases aligning to TRBD1. With 6 bases clipped from V and 0 bases from J, the junction kept 2 bases outside the gene matches. The CDR3 is 13 amino acids. The V gene's germline CDR1 is SGHNT and CDR2 YYREEE (reference sequence).

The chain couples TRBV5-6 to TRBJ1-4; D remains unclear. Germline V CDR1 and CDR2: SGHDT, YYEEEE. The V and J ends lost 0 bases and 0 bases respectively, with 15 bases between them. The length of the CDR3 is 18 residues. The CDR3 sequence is CASSLAIEGPATNEKLFF. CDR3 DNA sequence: TGTGCCAGCAGCTTGGCCATCGAGGGTCCCGCAACTAATGAAAAACTGTTTTTT. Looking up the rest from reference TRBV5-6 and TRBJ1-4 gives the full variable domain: DAGVTQSPTHLIKTRGQQVTLRCSPKSGHDTVSWYQQALGQGPQFIFQYYEEEERQRGNFPDRFSGHQFPNYSSELNVNALLLGDSALYLCASSLAIEGPATNEKLFFGSGTQLSVL.

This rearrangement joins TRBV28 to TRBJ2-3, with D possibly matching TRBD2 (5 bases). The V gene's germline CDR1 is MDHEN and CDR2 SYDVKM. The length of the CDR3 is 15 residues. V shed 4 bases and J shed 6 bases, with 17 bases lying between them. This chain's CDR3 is CASSSAGGQGDTQYF. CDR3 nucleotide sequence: TGTGCCAGCAGTTCCGCTGGCGGGCAAGGGGATACGCAGTATTTT.

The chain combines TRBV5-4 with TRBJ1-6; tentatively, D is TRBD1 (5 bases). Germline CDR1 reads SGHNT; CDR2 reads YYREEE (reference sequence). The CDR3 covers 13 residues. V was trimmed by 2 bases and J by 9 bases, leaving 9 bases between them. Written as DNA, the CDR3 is TGTGCCAGCAGCTTAAGGGGAAGTTCACCCCTCCACTTT. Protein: CASSLRGSSPLHF.

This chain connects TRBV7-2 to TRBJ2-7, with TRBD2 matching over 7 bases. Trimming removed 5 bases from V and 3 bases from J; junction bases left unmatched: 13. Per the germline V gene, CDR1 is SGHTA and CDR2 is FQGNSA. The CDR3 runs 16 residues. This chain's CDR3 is CASSPPRAGVDYEQYF. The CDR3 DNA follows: TGTGCCAGCAGCCCCCCGAGGGCGGGAGTAGACTACGAGCAGTACTTC. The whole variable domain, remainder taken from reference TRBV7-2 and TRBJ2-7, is GAGVSQSPSNKVTEKGKDVELRCDPISGHTALYWYRQSLGQGLEFLIYFQGNSAPDKSGLPSDRFSAERTGGSVSTLTIQRTQQEDSAVYLCASSPPRAGVDYEQYFGPGTRLTVT.

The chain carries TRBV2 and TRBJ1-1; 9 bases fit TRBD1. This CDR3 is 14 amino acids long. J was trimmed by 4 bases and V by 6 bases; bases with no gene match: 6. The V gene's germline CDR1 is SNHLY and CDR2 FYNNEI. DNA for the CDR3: TGTGCCAGCAGACACAGGGGGCGCGTCACTGAAGCTTTCTTT. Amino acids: CASRHRGRVTEAFF.

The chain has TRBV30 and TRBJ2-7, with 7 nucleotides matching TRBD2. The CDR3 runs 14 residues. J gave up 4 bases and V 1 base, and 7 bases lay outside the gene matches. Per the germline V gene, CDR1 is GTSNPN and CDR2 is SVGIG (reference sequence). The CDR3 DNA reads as TGTGCCTGGAGTGGGGGCGGGAGTAGGTACGAGCAGTACTTC. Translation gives CAWSGGGSRYEQYF.

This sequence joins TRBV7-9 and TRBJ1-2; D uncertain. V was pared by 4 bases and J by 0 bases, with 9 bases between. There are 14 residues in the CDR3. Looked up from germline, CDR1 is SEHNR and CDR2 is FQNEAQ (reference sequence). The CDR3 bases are TGTGCCAGCAGCTCCTCAGGTCCTAACTATGGCTACACCTTC. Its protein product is CASSSSGPNYGYTF.

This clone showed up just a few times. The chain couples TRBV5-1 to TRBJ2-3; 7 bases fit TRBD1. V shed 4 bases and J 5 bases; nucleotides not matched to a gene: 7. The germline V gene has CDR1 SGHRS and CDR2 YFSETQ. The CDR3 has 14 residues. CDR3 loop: CASSRKGAQDTQYF. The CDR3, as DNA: TGCGCCAGCAGCCGCAAGGGGGCGCAAGATACGCAGTATTTT.

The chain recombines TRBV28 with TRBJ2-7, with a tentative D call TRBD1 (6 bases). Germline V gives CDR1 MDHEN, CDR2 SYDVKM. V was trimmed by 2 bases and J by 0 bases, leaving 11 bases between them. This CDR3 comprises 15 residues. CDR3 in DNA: TGTGCCAGCAGTTTACTTGGACAGACCTCCTACGAGCAGTACTTC. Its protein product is CASSLLGQTSYEQYF.

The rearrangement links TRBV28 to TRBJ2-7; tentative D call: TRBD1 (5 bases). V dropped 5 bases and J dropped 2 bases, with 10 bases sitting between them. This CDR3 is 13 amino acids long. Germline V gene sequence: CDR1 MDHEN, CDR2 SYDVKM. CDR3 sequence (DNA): TGTGCCAGCAGTATCACAGGAACCTACGAGCAGTACTTC. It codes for CASSITGTYEQYF.

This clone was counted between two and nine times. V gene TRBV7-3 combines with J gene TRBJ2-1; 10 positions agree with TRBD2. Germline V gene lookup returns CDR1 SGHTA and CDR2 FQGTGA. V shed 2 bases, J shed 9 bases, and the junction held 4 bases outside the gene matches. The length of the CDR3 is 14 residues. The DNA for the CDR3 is TGTGCCAGCAGCTTAGCGGGACTAGCGACTGAGCAGTTCTTC. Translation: CASSLAGLATEQFF.

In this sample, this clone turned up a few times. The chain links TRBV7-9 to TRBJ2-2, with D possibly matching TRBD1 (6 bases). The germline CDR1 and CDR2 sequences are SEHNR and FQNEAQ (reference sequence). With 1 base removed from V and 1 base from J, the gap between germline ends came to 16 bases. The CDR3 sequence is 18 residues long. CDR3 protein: CASSLGGGRVKNTGELFF. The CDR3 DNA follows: TGTGCCAGCAGCTTAGGTGGGGGCCGTGTTAAGAACACCGGGGAGCTGTTTTTT.

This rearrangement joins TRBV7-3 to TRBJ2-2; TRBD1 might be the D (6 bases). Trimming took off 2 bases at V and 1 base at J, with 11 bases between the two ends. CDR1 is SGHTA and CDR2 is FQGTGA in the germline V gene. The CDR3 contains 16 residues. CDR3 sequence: CASSLQSQGNTGELFF. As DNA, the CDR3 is TGTGCCAGCAGCTTACAATCACAGGGGAACACCGGGGAGCTGTTTTTT.

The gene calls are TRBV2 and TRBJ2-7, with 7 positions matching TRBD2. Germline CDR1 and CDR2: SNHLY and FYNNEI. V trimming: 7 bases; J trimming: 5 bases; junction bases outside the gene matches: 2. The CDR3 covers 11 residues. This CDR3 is CASNGGDEQYF. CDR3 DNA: TGTGCCAGCAATGGGGGGGACGAGCAGTACTTC.

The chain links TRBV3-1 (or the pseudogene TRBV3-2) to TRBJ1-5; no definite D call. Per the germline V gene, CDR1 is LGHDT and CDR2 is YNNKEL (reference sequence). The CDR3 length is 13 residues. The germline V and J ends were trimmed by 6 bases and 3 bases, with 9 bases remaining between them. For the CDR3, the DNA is TGTGCCAGCAGTCCCGGGAACAATCAGCCCCAGCATTTT. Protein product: CASSPGNNQPQHF.

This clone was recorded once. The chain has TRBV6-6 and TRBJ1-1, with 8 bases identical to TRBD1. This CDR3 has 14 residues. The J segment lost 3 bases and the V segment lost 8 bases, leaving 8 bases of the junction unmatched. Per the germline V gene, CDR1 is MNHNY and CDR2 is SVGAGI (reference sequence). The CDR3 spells CASHLDREYTEAFF. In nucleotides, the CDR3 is TGTGCCAGCCATCTGGACAGGGAATACACTGAAGCTTTCTTT.

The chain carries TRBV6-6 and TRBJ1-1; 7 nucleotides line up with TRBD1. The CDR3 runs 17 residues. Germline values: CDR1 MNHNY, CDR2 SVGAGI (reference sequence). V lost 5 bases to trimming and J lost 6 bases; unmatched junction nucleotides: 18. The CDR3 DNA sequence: TGTGCCAGCAGTCAAAACCCGACAGGGCCCCGTTCCGCTGAAGCTTTCTTT. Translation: CASSQNPTGPRSAEAFF.

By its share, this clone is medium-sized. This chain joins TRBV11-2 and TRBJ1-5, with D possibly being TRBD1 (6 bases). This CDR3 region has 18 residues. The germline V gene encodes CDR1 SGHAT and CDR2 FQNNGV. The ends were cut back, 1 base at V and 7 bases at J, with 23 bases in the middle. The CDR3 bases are TGTGCCAGCAGCTTAGCACCAAAAGCGGGGGGCGCAGACCAGCCCCAGCATTTT. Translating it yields CASSLAPKAGGADQPQHF.

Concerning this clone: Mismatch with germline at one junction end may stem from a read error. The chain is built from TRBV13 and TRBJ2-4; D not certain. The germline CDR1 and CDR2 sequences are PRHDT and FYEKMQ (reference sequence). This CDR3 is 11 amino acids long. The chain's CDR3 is CASSLGPVPVF. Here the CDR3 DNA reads TGTGCCAGCAGCTTAGGCCCCGTCCCAGTATTC.

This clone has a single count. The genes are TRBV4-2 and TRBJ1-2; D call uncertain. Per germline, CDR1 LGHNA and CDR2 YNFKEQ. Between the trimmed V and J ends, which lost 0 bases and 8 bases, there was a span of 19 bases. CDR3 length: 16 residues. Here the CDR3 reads CASSQERNSDELGYTF. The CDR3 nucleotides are TGTGCCAGCAGCCAAGAACGGAACAGTGACGAGCTGGGCTACACCTTC.

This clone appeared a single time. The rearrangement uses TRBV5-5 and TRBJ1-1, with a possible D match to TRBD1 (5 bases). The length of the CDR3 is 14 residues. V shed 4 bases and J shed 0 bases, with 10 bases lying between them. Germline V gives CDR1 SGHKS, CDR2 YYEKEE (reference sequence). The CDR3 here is CASSPDTLNTEAFF. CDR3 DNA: TGTGCCAGCAGCCCGGACACCTTGAACACTGAAGCTTTCTTT.

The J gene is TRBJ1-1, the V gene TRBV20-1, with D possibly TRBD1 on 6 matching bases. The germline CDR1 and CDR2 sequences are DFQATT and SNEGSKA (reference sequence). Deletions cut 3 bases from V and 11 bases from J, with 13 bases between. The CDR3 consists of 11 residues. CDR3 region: CSARGRGRAFF. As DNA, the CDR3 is TGCAGTGCTAGGGGCAGGGGTCGCGCTTTCTTT.

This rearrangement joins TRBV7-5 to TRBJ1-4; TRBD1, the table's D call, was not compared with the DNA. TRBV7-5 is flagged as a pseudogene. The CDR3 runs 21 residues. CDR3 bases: TGTGCCAGAAGCCCCACAGAACCGGGACAGGGAATAAATACAACTAATGAAAAACTGTTTTTT. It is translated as CARSPTEPGQGINTTNEKLFF.

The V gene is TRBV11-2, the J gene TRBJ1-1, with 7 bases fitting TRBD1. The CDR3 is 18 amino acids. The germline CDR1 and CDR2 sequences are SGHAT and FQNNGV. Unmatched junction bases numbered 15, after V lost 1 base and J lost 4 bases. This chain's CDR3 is CASSLVSTPGGFRTEAFF. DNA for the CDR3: TGTGCCAGCAGCTTAGTATCGACACCAGGGGGGTTCCGCACTGAAGCTTTCTTT. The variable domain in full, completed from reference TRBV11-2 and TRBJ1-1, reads EAGVAQSPRYKIIEKRQSVAFWCNPISGHATLYWYQQILGQGPKLLIQFQNNGVVDDSQLPKDRFSAERLKGVDSTLKIQPAKLEDSAVYLCASSLVSTPGGFRTEAFFGQGTRLTVV.

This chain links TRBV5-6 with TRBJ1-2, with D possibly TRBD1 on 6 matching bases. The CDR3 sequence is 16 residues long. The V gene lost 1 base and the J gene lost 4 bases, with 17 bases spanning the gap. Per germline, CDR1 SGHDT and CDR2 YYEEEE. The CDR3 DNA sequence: TGTGCCAGCAGCTTGATTGATTCGGGGGGCAGCTATGGCTACACCTTC. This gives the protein CASSLIDSGGSYGYTF.

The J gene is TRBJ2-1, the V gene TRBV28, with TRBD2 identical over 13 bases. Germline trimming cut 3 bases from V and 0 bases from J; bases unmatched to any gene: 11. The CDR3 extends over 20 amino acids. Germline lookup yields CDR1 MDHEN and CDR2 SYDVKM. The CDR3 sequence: CASSFSAGTSGTSSYNEQFF. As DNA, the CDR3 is TGTGCCAGCAGTTTTTCCGCCGGGACTAGCGGGACGAGCTCCTACAATGAGCAGTTCTTC.

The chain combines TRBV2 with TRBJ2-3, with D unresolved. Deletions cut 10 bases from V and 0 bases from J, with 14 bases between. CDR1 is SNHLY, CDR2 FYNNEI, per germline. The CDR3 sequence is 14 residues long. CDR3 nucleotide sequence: TGTGCCACCTCGCGCGGCACTAGCACAGATACGCAGTATTTT. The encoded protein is CATSRGTSTDTQYF.